This T cell receptor beta chain was captured in a study of shared clonotypes between healthy human individuals. The repertoire was sequenced with immunoSEQ multiplex PCR; TCRdb's copy has only in-frame clones and lacks some. Of 1.4 million or so clones listed, approximately 98.5% were seen once; the top ten hold around 0.38%. The CDR3 loop spans 14 amino acids. V was pared by 0 bases and J by 7 bases, with 10 bases between. The germline CDR1 and CDR2 sequences are SGHRS and YFSETQ. This clonotype was obtained from a man in his thirties or forties in good health. The J gene is TRBJ2-2, the V gene TRBV5-1; D is possibly TRBD1 or TRBD2 (5 bases each). Material for sequencing was naive CD4+ T cells sorted from blood. Subset meaning: CD45RA+ positively selected. This CDR3 is CASSLGGAGGELFF. The CDR3 DNA reads TGCGCCAGCAGCTTGGGAGGGGCCGGCGGGGAGCTGTTTTTT.